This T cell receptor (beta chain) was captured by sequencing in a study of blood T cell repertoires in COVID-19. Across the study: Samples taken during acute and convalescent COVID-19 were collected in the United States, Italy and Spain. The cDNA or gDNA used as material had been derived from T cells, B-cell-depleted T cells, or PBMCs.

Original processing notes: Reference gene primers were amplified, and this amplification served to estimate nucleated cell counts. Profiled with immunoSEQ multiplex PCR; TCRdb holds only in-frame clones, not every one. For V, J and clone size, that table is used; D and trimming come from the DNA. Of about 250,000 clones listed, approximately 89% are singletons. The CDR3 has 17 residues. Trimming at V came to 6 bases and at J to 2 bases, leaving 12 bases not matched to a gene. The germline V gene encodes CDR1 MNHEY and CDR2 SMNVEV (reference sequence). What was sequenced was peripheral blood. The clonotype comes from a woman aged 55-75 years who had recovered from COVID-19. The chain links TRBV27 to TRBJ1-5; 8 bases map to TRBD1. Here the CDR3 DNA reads TGTGCCAGCAGACAAAATTCCGACAGGGGTGGCAATCAGCCCCAGCATTTT. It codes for CASRQNSDRGGNQPQHF.